This is a list of T cell receptor beta chains from one sample in a study of type 1 and type 2 diabetes patients. TCRdb re-called the multiplex PCR reads with MiXCR, one entry per CDR3 protein. This table has about 270,000 distinct CDR3 sequences, roughly 50% appearing once. Material: peripheral blood mononuclear cells (PBMCs). The origin of the receptors is a man between 18 and 35 years old with type 2 diabetes. The CDR3 runs from the conserved cysteine through the conserved F or W. The order of the fields is J gene, CDR3 length, V gene, clone size, D gene, CDR3 protein, CDR3 DNA. The D gene is left open where the match is weak. Clone sizes are given selectively: once, few, many, or a class where the clone is expanded.

TRBJ2-2 13 TRBV7-3 - - CASSLSEISELFF TGTGCCAGCAGCTTATCGGAGATTTCGGAGCTGTTTTTT
TRBJ1-2 15 TRBV7-6 - - CASSLGSGRAYGYTF TGTGCCAGCAGCTTAGGCAGCGGCAGGGCTTATGGCTACACCTTC
TRBJ1-1 13 TRBV15 many - CATSRDNWGEAFF TGTGCTACCAGCAGAGATAATTGGGGGGAAGCTTTCTTT
TRBJ1-2 12 TRBV24-1 - - CATSGPALGYTF TGTGCCACCAGTGGGCCAGCTTTGGGCTACACCTTC
TRBJ2-5 12 TRBV19 - - CASSSLRYEQYF TGTGCCAGTAGTAGTCTAAGATATGAGCAGTACTTC
TRBJ1-2 11 TRBV29-1 - - CSVEGGYGYTF TGCAGCGTTGAGGGAGGCTATGGCTACACCTTC
TRBJ2-1 17 TRBV5-6 few TRBD1 CASSWTGGESPGNEQFF TGTGCCAGCAGCTGGACAGGGGGAGAGTCTCCGGGGAATGAGCAGTTCTTC
TRBJ1-5 16 TRBV7-9 - - CASSLAEQSPNQPQHF TGTGCTAGCAGCTTAGCGGAACAGAGCCCCAATCAGCCCCAGCATTTT
TRBJ2-2 16 TRBV20-1 once - CSARGTPLVEGGELFF TGCAGTGCTAGGGGTACACCATTAGTGGAAGGCGGGGAGCTGTTTTTT
TRBJ2-1 18 TRBV7-3 - TRBD2 CASSLRPIAGGFSNEQFF TGTGCCAGCAGCCTAAGGCCGATAGCGGGGGGGTTCTCCAATGAGCAGTTCTTC
TRBJ1-5 14 TRBV5-5 - TRBD1 CASSPGQGTQPQHF TGTGCCAGCAGTCCGGGACAGGGCACGCAGCCCCAGCATTTT
TRBJ1-2 14 TRBV12-3/TRBV12-4 few - CASSFGGANYGYTF TGTGCCAGCAGTTTCGGGGGGGCTAACTATGGCTACACCTTC
TRBJ2-7 16 TRBV2 - - CATTETTGTLSYEQHF TGTGCCACAACCGAAACGACCGGGACCCTCTCCTACGAGCAGCACTTC
TRBJ2-6 18 TRBV2 - - CASSAKGTQSSGANVLTF TGTGCCAGCAGTGCTAAGGGGACACAAAGCTCTGGGGCCAACGTCCTGACTTTC
TRBJ1-1 15 TRBV5-6 - - CASSTRTRMNTEAFF TGTGCCAGTAGTACACGGACACGAATGAACACTGAAGCTTTCTTT
TRBJ1-1 12 TRBV19 many - CASSIQDTEAFF TGTGCCAGTAGTATCCAGGACACTGAAGCTTTCTTT